One sample yielded the 27 T cell receptor beta chains listed below, sequenced in a study of blood T cells in healthy people across ages. It was with a sample-barcoded 5' primer and a J-beta primer mix that a second PCR of roughly 7 to 12 cycles was run. TCRdb re-called the 5' RACE reads with MiXCR, one entry per CDR3 protein. The data show 550,000 to 750,000 distinct CDR3 sequences, with under 25% seen just once and 3% to 4.5% held by the top ten. Sequenced material: blood. These receptors were taken from a man aged 70 or older in good health.

This clonotype was seen only a few times. The V call is TRBV6-2 or TRBV6-3, the J call TRBJ1-5; TRBD1 aligns across 9 bases. The germline V gene encodes CDR1 MNHEY and CDR2 SVGEGT. This CDR3 has 15 amino acids. Trimming cost V 7 bases and J 2 bases; bases outside gene matches: 6. In DNA form, the CDR3 reads TGTGCCAGCACCCGGACAGGGGATGGCAATCAGCCCCAGCATTTT. This translates into CASTRTGDGNQPQHF.

The sample holds a few counts of this clonotype. The gene calls are TRBV3-1 and TRBJ2-4; D might be TRBD1 or TRBD2, each matching 5 bases. Trimming cost V 1 base and J 3 bases, with 13 bases left between them. The length of the CDR3 is 16 residues. Germline CDR1 and CDR2: LGHDT and YNNKEL (reference sequence). The CDR3 sequence: CASSQGWGSGKNIQYF. CDR3 bases: TGTGCCAGCAGCCAAGGTTGGGGGAGTGGCAAAAACATTCAGTACTTC. Full variable domain (missing parts from reference TRBV3-1 and TRBJ2-4): DTAVSQTPKYLVTQMGNDKSIKCEQNLGHDTMYWYKQDSKKFLKIMFSYNNKELIINETVPNRFSPKSPDKAHLNLHINSLELGDSAVYFCASSQGWGSGKNIQYFGAGTRLSVL.

This clonotype has more than one count but fewer than ten. The chain employs TRBV20-1 and TRBJ2-2, with TRBD2 matching 7 bases. J was trimmed by 1 base and V by 0 bases; bases with no gene match: 5. Germline CDR1 DFQATT, CDR2 SNEGSKA (reference sequence). CDR3 length equals 16 residues. The CDR3 protein is CSARDPASGNTGELFF. The CDR3 bases are TGCAGTGCTAGAGATCCAGCTAGCGGGAACACCGGGGAGCTGTTTTTT.

This clonotype showed up just a few times. The chain links TRBV7-3 to TRBJ2-7, with 8 bases matching TRBD1. The DNA end is a closer match to TRBJ2-5, so the J assignment may be wrong. Germline CDR1 and CDR2: SGHTA and FQGTGA. The CDR3 length is 15 residues. The CDR3 spells CASSIRGRGGETQYF. The CDR3 DNA follows: TGTGCCAGCAGCATCAGGGGGCGGGGTGGTGAGACCCAGTACTTC.

V gene TRBV11-2 combines with J gene TRBJ1-3, with 8 bases identical to TRBD1. CDR3 size: 14 residues. Trimming removed 5 bases from V and 3 bases from J; junction bases left unmatched: 3. In germline, CDR1 is SGHAT, CDR2 FQNNGV. CDR3 protein: CASSQDRVGNTIYF. The CDR3 DNA reads TGTGCCAGCAGCCAGGACAGGGTTGGAAACACCATATATTTT. Based on the CDR3 plus reference TRBV11-2 and TRBJ1-3, the full variable domain is EAGVAQSPRYKIIEKRQSVAFWCNPISGHATLYWYQQILGQGPKLLIQFQNNGVVDDSQLPKDRFSAERLKGVDSTLKIQPAKLEDSAVYLCASSQDRVGNTIYFGEGSWLTVV.

The chain combines TRBV9 with TRBJ2-5; 7 bases fit TRBD2. The CDR3 length is 15 residues. V trimming: 0 bases; J trimming: 2 bases; junction bases outside the gene matches: 4. Germline V gene data show CDR1 as SGDLS and CDR2 as YYNGEE. This CDR3 reads CASSVGLGLQETQYF. DNA for the CDR3: TGTGCCAGCAGCGTAGGTTTGGGACTACAAGAGACCCAGTACTTC.

A few counts support this clonotype. The chain links TRBV20-1 to TRBJ2-5, with 9 bases identical to TRBD2. The junction had 10 bases not matched to a gene; V was cut back by 0 bases and J by 5 bases. The CDR3 extends over 16 amino acids. Germline CDR1 reads DFQATT; CDR2 reads SNEGSKA (reference sequence). CDR3 residues: CSARDGGSGSRETQYF. DNA of the CDR3: TGCAGTGCTAGAGATGGGGGTAGCGGGAGTCGGGAGACCCAGTACTTC.

This clonotype has at least ten counts. This chain joins TRBV2 and TRBJ1-1, with TRBD1 matching 10 bases. CDR1 is SNHLY and CDR2 is FYNNEI in the germline V gene. Trimming took 6 bases from V and 4 from J; bases not matched to a gene: 5. The CDR3 covers 14 residues. The CDR3 here is CASRPGTGVTEAFF. Written as DNA, the CDR3 is TGTGCCAGCAGACCCGGGACAGGGGTCACTGAAGCTTTCTTT.

There are a few counts of this clonotype. The chain uses TRBV28 and TRBJ2-1; TRBD2 matches 8 bases. V trimming: 5 bases; J trimming: 7 bases; junction bases outside the gene matches: 13. This CDR3 region has 16 residues. Germline V lookup: CDR1 MDHEN, CDR2 SYDVKM. The CDR3 sequence is CASSLGGAGVRNEQFF. Written as DNA, the CDR3 is TGTGCCAGCAGTCTCGGGGGAGCGGGAGTTAGGAATGAGCAGTTCTTC.

The DNA of the CDR3 is TGTGCCAGCAGCGGATCTGGGGGACAAGAGACCCAGTACTTC. Amino acid sequence: CASSGSGGQETQYF. The chain combines TRBV7-2 with TRBJ2-5; the D gene could be TRBD1 or TRBD2 (5 bases each). CDR1 and CDR2 from the germline V gene are SGHTA and FQGNSA. The V gene lost 5 bases and the J gene lost 2 bases, with 12 bases spanning the gap. The CDR3 totals 14 residues.

In DNA form, the CDR3 reads TGTGCCACCAGTGAAACCGGGACAGGTCGTTCGAATGAGCAGTTCTTC. Encoded protein: CATSETGTGRSNEQFF. The chain uses TRBV24-1 and TRBJ2-1; 8 positions match TRBD1. Germline CDR1 and CDR2: KGHDR and SFDVKD. Trimming removed 4 bases from V and 7 bases from J; junction bases left unmatched: 11. The CDR3 length is 16 residues.

This clonotype was detected only a few times. V gene TRBV5-1 combines with J gene TRBJ2-1, with 7 bases matching TRBD2. Germline lookup yields CDR1 SGHRS and CDR2 YFSETQ. The CDR3 runs to 18 residues. V was pared by 4 bases and J by 3 bases, with 16 bases of the junction left unmatched. The CDR3 sequence is CASSKSPSYSGYYNEQFF. CDR3 nucleotides: TGCGCCAGCAGCAAATCCCCCTCATATAGCGGGTACTACAATGAGCAGTTCTTC.

This clonotype was counted between two and nine times. CDR3 loop: CATSDSTGVETQYF. The DNA for the CDR3 is TGTGCCACCAGTGATTCGACGGGGGTAGAGACCCAGTACTTC. The V and J genes are TRBV24-1 and TRBJ2-5; tentative D call: TRBD2 (6 bases). This CDR3 spans 14 amino acids. The V gene lost 2 bases and the J gene lost 4 bases, with 10 bases spanning the gap. Germline V gives CDR1 KGHDR, CDR2 SFDVKD.

The chain carries TRBV24-1 and TRBJ2-5, with TRBD1 as a possible D gene (7 bases). Judging by the DNA end, TRBJ2-1 fits better; the J call may be wrong. Germline V gene lookup returns CDR1 KGHDR and CDR2 SFDVKD. The length of the CDR3 is 16 residues. As DNA, the CDR3 is TGTGCCACCAGTGAACGAGCGGAGGGGGCCTACAAAGGGCAGTTCTTC. This sequence encodes CATSERAEGAYKGQFF.

This chain links TRBV20-1 with TRBJ1-1; maybe TRBD1 (5 bases). The CDR3 runs 13 residues. Germline assignment: CDR1 DFQATT and CDR2 SNEGSKA (reference sequence). The V end was cut by 3 bases, the J end by 6 bases, with 14 bases between. CDR3 in DNA: TGCAGTGCTAGGCGTCGGGGCCTCGCTGAAGCTTTCTTT. This codes for CSARRRGLAEAFF.

This clonotype was detected a few times. This sequence joins TRBV7-3 and TRBJ2-2; D is perhaps TRBD1 or TRBD2 (5 bases each). The CDR3 contains 15 residues. V was clipped by 5 bases and J by 4 bases, with 14 bases between them. The germline V gene has CDR1 SGHTA and CDR2 FQGTGA. In DNA, the CDR3 is TGTGCCAGCAGCCCATCCCCCGGGACCACCGGGGAGCTGTTTTTT. As protein: CASSPSPGTTGELFF.

CDR3 protein: CASSYFAANTGELFF. DNA for the CDR3: TGTGCCAGCAGTTACTTCGCCGCGAACACCGGGGAGCTGTTTTTT. The chain uses TRBV6-5 and TRBJ2-2; D gene ambiguous. Per the germline V gene, CDR1 is MNHEY and CDR2 is SVGAGI. V lost 1 base and J lost 0, with 6 bases in between. The CDR3 covers 15 residues.

This clonotype was detected a few times. In DNA form, the CDR3 reads TGTGCCAGCAGCCCTGGACGTTCCACGGCGCCCCAAGAGACCCAGTACTTC. Residues: CASSPGRSTAPQETQYF. The rearrangement joins TRBV11-2 to TRBJ2-5; D is ambiguous. CDR3 length equals 17 residues. Germline V gene lookup returns CDR1 SGHAT and CDR2 FQNNGV. The V end was cut by 5 bases, the J end by 1 base, with 20 bases between. Complete variable domain (other parts from reference TRBV11-2 and TRBJ2-5): EAGVAQSPRYKIIEKRQSVAFWCNPISGHATLYWYQQILGQGPKLLIQFQNNGVVDDSQLPKDRFSAERLKGVDSTLKIQPAKLEDSAVYLCASSPGRSTAPQETQYFGPGTRLLVL.

This chain uses TRBV24-1 with TRBJ2-2; the D call may be TRBD1 or TRBD2 (7 bases each). The CDR3 is made up of 15 amino acids. Germline V gene lookup returns CDR1 KGHDR and CDR2 SFDVKD. Trimming cost V 2 bases and J 6 bases, with 12 bases left between them. CDR3 in amino acids: CATSDSAGQPGELFF. CDR3 nucleotides: TGTGCCACCAGTGATTCAGCGGGACAGCCCGGGGAGCTGTTTTTT.

The sample holds many counts of this clonotype. CDR3 region: CASSPGPSSGANVLTF. The CDR3 DNA sequence: TGTGCCAGCAGTCCGGGACCCAGCTCTGGGGCCAACGTCCTGACTTTC. This chain uses TRBV6-2 or TRBV6-3 with TRBJ2-6, with D perhaps assigned TRBD1 or TRBD2 (5 bases each). The CDR3 is 16 amino acids. Germline-derived CDR1 and CDR2 are MNHEY and SVGEGT. V dropped 5 bases and J dropped 0 bases, with 11 bases sitting between them.

V gene TRBV28 combines with J gene TRBJ1-1, with TRBD1 matching 8 bases. The CDR3 has 16 residues. CDR1 and CDR2 from the germline V gene are MDHEN and SYDVKM. V was pared by 7 bases and J by 4 bases, with 14 bases of the junction left unmatched. The CDR3 nucleotides are TGTGCCAGCACCTCCGGGGAAACAGGGGGAATCACTGAAGCTTTCTTT. Translation gives CASTSGETGGITEAFF.

The chain is built from TRBV14 and TRBJ1-2; possibly TRBD1 for D (6 bases). Trimming took off 0 bases at V and 0 bases at J, with 11 bases between the two ends. Germline CDR1 and CDR2: SGHDN and FVKESK. The CDR3 runs 16 residues. Written as DNA, the CDR3 is TGTGCCAGCAGCCAAGAGGGGGGGCCCCCTAACTATGGCTACACCTTC. Translating it yields CASSQEGGPPNYGYTF.

The gene calls are TRBV28 and TRBJ2-5; 7 positions agree with TRBD2. With V trimmed by 6 bases and J by 5 bases, 9 bases remained unmatched. Germline V lookup: CDR1 MDHEN, CDR2 SYDVKM. The CDR3 covers 14 residues. CDR3 protein: CASRAGGSTETQYF. The CDR3 DNA reads TGTGCCAGCAGGGCCGGGGGGTCTACGGAGACCCAGTACTTC.

The chain couples TRBV4-1 to TRBJ2-1; 9 bases are shared with TRBD2. V was clipped by 0 bases and J by 15 bases; unmatched bases: 15. The CDR3 is 16 amino acids. Per germline, CDR1 MGHRA and CDR2 YSYEKL. The CDR3: CASSQDPVGTWREGFF. DNA of the CDR3: TGCGCCAGCAGCCAAGATCCCGTGGGAACTTGGCGGGAGGGGTTCTTC.

This chain joins TRBV10-3 and TRBJ2-5, with D uncertain. This CDR3 comprises 13 residues. The germline gives CDR1 ENHRY, CDR2 SYGVKD. With 3 bases removed from V and 5 bases from J, the gap between germline ends came to 10 bases. As DNA, the CDR3 is TGTGCCATCAGTGATGGAGCCGTGGAGACCCAGTACTTC. Protein: CAISDGAVETQYF.

In this sample, this clonotype turned up a few times. The chain employs TRBV19 and TRBJ1-4; maybe TRBD1 (5 bases). The CDR3 sequence is 16 residues long. CDR1 and CDR2 from the germline V gene are LNHDA and SQIVND (reference sequence). Trimming cost V 5 bases and J 2 bases, with 15 bases left between them. The CDR3: CASSDQQAGTNEKLFF. As DNA, the CDR3 is TGTGCCAGTAGTGACCAACAGGCGGGGACTAATGAAAAACTGTTTTTT.

This clonotype was recorded at least ten times. The V and J genes are TRBV3-1 and TRBJ2-7; D uncertain. With 1 base removed from V and 4 bases from J, the gap between germline ends came to 5 bases. This CDR3 is 12 amino acids long. Germline CDR1 is LGHDT and CDR2 is YNNKEL (reference sequence). The CDR3 protein is CASSQGVYEQYF. In nucleotides, the CDR3 is TGTGCCAGCAGCCAAGGTGTTTACGAGCAGTACTTC.